This T cell receptor (beta chain) was observed in a study of blood T cell repertoires in COVID-19. About the research overall: Both acute and convalescent COVID-19 samples were obtained from the United States, Italy and Spain. The cDNA or gDNA used as material had been derived from T cells, B-cell-depleted T cells, or PBMCs.

The CDR3 length is 12 residues. In germline, CDR1 is KGHDR, CDR2 SFDVKD. Trimming at V came to 4 bases and at J to 10 bases, leaving 5 bases not matched to a gene. Authors' analysis steps: Scientists estimated how many nucleated cells there were by amplifying reference gene primers. Clones were read by immunoSEQ multiplex PCR, and TCRdb kept only the in-frame ones, dropping some. From that table come the V and J calls and clone size; the DNA was used to work out D and trimming. The sample shows approximately 100,000 clones, about 85% of them seen only once. Sequencing was carried out using peripheral blood. This TCR was recovered from a woman in her seventies with acute or convalescent COVID-19. V gene TRBV24-1 combines with J gene TRBJ1-2; TRBD1 aligns across 7 bases. The CDR3 bases are TGTGCCACCAGTGAACGACAGGGTTCCTACACCTTC. Translation gives CATSERQGSYTF.